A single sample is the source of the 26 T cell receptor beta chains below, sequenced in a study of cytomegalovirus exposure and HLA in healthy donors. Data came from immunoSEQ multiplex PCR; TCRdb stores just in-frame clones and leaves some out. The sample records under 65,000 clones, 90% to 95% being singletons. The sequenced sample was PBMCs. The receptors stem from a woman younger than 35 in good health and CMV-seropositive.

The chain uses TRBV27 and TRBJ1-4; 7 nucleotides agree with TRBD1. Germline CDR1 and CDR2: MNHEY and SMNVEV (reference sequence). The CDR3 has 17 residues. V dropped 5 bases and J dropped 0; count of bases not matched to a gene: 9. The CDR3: CASSLNRGVATNEKLFF. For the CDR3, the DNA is TGTGCCAGCAGTCTAAACAGGGGAGTAGCAACTAATGAAAAACTGTTTTTT.

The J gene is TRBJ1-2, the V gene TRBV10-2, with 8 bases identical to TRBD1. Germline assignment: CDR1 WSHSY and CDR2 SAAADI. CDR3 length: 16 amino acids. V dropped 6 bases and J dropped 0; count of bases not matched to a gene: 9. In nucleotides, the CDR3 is TGCGCCAGCAGCCCGGGACAGGCTCATGCTAACTATGGCTACACCTTC. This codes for CASSPGQAHANYGYTF.

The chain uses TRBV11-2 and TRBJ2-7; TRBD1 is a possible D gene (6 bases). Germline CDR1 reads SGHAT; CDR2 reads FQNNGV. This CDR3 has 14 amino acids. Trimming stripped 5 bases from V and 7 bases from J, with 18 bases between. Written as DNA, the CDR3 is TGTGCCAGCAGCCTAACAGGGTACAACTTAGAGCAGTACTTC. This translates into CASSLTGYNLEQYF.

The CDR3 region is CASSSSGVLTGYTF. CDR3 nucleotides: TGTGCCAGCAGCTCGTCAGGGGTACTTACTGGCTACACCTTC. The chain employs TRBV7-9 and TRBJ1-2, with D maybe TRBD1 (6 bases). CDR1 and CDR2 (germline): SEHNR, FQNEAQ (reference sequence). The V end was cut by 4 bases, the J end by 7 bases, with 16 bases between. The CDR3 spans 14 residues.

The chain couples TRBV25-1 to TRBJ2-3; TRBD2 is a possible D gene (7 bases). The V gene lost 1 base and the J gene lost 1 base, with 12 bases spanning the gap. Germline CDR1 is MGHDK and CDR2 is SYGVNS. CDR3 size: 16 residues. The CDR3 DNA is TGTGCCAGCAGTGAATTCCGGGGGGCCGGCACAGATACGCAGTATTTT. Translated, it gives CASSEFRGAGTDTQYF.

The CDR3 nucleotides are TGTGCCAGCAGCCAAGCATTAGCAACTAATGAAAAACTGTTTTTT. Translation gives CASSQALATNEKLFF. The chain employs TRBV4-2 and TRBJ1-4; D is uncertain. The CDR3 consists of 15 residues. The V gene lost 1 base and the J gene lost 0 bases, with 6 bases spanning the gap. Germline V gene data show CDR1 as LGHNA and CDR2 as YNFKEQ.

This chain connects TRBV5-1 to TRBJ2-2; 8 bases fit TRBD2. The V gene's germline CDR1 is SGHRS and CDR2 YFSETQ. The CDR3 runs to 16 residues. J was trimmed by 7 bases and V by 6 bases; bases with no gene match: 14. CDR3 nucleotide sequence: TGCGCCAGCACCTCCGGGACTAGAGGTTCCGGCGGGGAGCTGTTTTTT. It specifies CASTSGTRGSGGELFF.

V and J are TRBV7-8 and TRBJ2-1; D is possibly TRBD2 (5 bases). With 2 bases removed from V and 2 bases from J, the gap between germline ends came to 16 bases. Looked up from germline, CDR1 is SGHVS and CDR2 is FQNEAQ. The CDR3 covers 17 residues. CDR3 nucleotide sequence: TGTGCCAGCAGCTTATTGTTCGGTTTGGAGGCCTACAATGAGCAGTTCTTC. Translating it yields CASSLLFGLEAYNEQFF. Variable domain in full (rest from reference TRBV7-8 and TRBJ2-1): GAGVSQSPRYKVAKRGQDVALRCDPISGHVSLFWYQQALGQGPEFLTYFQNEAQLDKSGLPSDRFFAERPEGSVSTLKIQRTQQEDSAVYLCASSLLFGLEAYNEQFFGPGTRLTVL.

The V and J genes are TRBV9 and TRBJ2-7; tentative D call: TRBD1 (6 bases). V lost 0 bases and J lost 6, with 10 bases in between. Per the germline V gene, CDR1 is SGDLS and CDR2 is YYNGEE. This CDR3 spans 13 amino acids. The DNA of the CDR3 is TGTGCCAGCAGCGTAGAGGGGGTGAGCGAGCAGTACTTC. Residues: CASSVEGVSEQYF.

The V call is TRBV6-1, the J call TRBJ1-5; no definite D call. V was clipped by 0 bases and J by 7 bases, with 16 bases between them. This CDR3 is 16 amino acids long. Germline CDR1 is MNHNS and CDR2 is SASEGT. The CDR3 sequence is CASSEAHGPIIQPQHF. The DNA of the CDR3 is TGTGCCAGCAGTGAAGCGCATGGCCCAATTATCCAGCCCCAGCATTTT.

The CDR3 coding sequence is TGTGCCAGCAGTTACGAGGAGAATAGCAATCAGCCCCAGCATTTT. It encodes CASSYEENSNQPQHF. The chain has TRBV6-6 and TRBJ1-5; D ambiguous. The CDR3 totals 15 residues. Germline loops: CDR1 MNHNY, CDR2 SVGAGI (reference sequence). Trimming took off 2 bases at V and 0 bases at J, with 8 bases between the two ends.

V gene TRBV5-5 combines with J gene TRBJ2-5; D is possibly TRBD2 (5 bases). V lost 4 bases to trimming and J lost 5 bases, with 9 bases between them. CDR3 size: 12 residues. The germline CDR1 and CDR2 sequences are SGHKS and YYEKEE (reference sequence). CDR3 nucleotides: TGTGCCAGCAGCCCCGGGGTTGAGACCCAGTACTTC. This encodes CASSPGVETQYF.

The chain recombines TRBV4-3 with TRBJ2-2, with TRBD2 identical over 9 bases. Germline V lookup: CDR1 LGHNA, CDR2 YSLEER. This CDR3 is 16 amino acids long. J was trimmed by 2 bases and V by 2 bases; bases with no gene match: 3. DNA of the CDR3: TGCGCCAGCAGCCAACTAGCGGGGTATAACACCGGGGAGCTGTTTTTT. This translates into CASSQLAGYNTGELFF.

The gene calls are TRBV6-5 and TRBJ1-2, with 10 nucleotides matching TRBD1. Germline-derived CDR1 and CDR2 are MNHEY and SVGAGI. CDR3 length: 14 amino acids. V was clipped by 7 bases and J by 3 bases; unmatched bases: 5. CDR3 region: CASTGTGAHYGYTF. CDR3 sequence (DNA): TGTGCCAGCACCGGGACAGGGGCCCACTATGGCTACACCTTC.

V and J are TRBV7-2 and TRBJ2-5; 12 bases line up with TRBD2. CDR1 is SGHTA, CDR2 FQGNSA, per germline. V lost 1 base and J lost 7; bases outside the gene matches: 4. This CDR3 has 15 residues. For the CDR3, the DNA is TGTGCCAGCAGCTTAGATGGACTAGCGGGAAGGACCCAGTACTTC. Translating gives CASSLDGLAGRTQYF.

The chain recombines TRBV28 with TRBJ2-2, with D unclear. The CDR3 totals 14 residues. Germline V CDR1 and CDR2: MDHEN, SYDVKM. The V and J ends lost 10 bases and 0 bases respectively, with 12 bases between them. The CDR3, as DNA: TGTGCCACCCTCCCCAGCGCGAACACCGGGGAGCTGTTTTTT. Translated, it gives CATLPSANTGELFF.

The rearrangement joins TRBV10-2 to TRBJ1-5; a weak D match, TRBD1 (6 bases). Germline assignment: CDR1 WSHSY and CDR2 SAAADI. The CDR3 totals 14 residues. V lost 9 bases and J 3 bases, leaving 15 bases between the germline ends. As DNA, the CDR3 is TGCGCCAGTACGGACAGTTATCTCAATCAGCCCCAGCATTTT. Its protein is CASTDSYLNQPQHF.

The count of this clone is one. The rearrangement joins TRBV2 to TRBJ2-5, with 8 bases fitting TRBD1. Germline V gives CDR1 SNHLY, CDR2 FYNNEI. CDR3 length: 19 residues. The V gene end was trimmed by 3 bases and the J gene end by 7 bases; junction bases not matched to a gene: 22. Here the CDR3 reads CASSDLGQGARPREGTQYF. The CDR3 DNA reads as TGTGCCAGCAGTGATTTGGGTCAGGGGGCACGACCGAGGGAAGGGACCCAGTACTTC.

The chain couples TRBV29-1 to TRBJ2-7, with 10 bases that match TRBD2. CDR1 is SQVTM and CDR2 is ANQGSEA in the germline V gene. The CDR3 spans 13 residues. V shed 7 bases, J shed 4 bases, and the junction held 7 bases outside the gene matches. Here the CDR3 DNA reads TGCAGCGCAATAGCGGGGGGCCTATACGAGCAGTACTTC. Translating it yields CSAIAGGLYEQYF.

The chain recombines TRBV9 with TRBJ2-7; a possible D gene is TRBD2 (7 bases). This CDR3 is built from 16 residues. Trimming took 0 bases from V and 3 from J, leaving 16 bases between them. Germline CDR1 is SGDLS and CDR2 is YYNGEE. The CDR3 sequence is CASSVESAGANYEQYF. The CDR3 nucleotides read TGTGCCAGCAGCGTAGAATCCGCGGGGGCAAACTACGAGCAGTACTTC.

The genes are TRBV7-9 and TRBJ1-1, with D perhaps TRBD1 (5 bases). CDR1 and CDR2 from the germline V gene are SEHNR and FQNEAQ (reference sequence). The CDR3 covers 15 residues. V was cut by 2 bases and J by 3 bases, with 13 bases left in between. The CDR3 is CASSLFRGGDTEAFF. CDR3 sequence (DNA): TGTGCCAGCAGCTTATTCCGGGGAGGGGACACTGAAGCTTTCTTT.

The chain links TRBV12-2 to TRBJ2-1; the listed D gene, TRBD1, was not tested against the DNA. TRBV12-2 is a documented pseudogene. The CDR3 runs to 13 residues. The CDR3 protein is CASRSGTLNEQFF. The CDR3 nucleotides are TGTGCAAGTCGCTCCGGGACATTAAATGAGCAGTTCTTC.

CDR3 in DNA: TGTGCCAGCAGTGAACCCCGAGTGAACACTGAAGCTTTCTTT. It codes for CASSEPRVNTEAFF. The chain recombines TRBV2 with TRBJ1-1; D not resolved. The V end lost 2 bases, the J end lost 0 bases, and 7 bases lay between the germline ends. Germline CDR1 is SNHLY and CDR2 is FYNNEI. CDR3 length: 14 amino acids.

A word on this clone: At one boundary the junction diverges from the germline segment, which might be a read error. In nucleotides, the CDR3 is TGTGCCAGCAGTTCGCTGTTAGGACAGGGAGGCTTC. It is translated as CASSSLLGQGGF. The rearrangement uses TRBV28 and TRBJ2-7; 8 nucleotides agree with TRBD1. Germline V CDR1 and CDR2: MDHEN, SYDVKM. There are 12 residues in the CDR3.

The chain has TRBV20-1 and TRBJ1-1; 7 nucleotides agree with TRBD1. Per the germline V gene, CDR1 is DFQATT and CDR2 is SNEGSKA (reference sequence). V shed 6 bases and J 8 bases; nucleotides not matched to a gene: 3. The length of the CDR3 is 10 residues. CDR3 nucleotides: TGCAGTGCGGTGGGACAGGAAGCTTTCTTT. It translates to CSAVGQEAFF.

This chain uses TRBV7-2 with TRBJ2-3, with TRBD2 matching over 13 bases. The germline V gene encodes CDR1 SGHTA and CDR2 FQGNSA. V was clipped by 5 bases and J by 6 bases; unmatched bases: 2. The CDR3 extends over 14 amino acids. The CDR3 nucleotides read TGTGCCAGCAGCAAACTAGCGGGGGGGGATACGCAGTATTTT. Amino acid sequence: CASSKLAGGDTQYF.